This TCR beta chain was documented in a study of cytomegalovirus exposure and HLA in healthy donors. The PCR contained 60 Vbeta and 13 Jbeta primers. Per the original data handling: A follow-up analysis tallied some 80 million unique TCR beta chains, about 11 million shared. Sequenced by immunoSEQ multiplex PCR; TCRdb stores in-frame clones only, minus some. The D gene and trimming were derived from the DNA, and the V and J assignments and clone size from that table. The sample contains approximately 140,000 clones, roughly 75% of which appear only once. The J segment lost 0 bases and the V segment lost 4 bases, leaving 9 bases of the junction unmatched. The CDR3 extends over 16 amino acids. Germline V gene lookup returns CDR1 SGHRS and CDR2 YFSETQ.

Sequencing was done on a sample of PBMCs. This chain joins TRBV5-1 and TRBJ1-1; 7 nucleotides match TRBD1. The sequence was obtained from a man in his forties or fifties in good health and CMV-seropositive. CDR3 loop: CASSGRDRYMNTEAFF. Here the CDR3 DNA reads TGCGCCAGCAGCGGACGGGACAGATACATGAACACTGAAGCTTTCTTT. The complete variable domain, with remaining parts taken from reference TRBV5-1 and TRBJ1-1, reads KAGVTQTPRYLIKTRGQQVTLSCSPISGHRSVSWYQQTPGQGLQFLFEYFSETQRNKGNFPGRFSGRQFSNSRSEMNVSTLELGDSALYLCASSGRDRYMNTEAFFGQGTRLTVV.